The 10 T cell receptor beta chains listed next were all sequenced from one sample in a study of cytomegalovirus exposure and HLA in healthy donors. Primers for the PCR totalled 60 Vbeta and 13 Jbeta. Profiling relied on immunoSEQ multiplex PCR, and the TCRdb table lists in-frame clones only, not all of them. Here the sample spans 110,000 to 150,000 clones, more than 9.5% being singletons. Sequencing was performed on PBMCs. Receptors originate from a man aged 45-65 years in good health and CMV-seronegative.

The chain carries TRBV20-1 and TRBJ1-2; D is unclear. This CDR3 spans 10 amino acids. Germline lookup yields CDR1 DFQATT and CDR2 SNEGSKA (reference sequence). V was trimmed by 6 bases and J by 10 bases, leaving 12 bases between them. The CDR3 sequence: CSAPHEAYTF. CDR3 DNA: TGCAGTGCGCCTCATGAGGCCTACACCTTC.

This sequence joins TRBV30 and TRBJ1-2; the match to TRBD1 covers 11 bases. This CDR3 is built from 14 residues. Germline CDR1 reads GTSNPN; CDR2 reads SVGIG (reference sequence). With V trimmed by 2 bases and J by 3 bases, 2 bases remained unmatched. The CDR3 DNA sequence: TGTGCCTGGAGTCAGGGACAGGGGGACTATGGCTACACCTTC. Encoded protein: CAWSQGQGDYGYTF.

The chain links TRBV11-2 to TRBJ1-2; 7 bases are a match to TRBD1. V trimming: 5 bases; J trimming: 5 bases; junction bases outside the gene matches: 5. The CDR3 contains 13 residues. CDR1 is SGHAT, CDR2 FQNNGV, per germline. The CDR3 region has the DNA TGTGCCAGCAGCCAAGGGACAGATTATGGCTACACCTTC. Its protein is CASSQGTDYGYTF.

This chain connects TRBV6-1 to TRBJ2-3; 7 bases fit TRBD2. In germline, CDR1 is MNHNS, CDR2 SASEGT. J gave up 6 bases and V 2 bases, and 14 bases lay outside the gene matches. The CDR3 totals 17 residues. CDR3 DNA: TGTGCCAGCAGTGAAATAGCGGGTCATATCCTGACGGATACGCAGTATTTT. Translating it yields CASSEIAGHILTDTQYF.

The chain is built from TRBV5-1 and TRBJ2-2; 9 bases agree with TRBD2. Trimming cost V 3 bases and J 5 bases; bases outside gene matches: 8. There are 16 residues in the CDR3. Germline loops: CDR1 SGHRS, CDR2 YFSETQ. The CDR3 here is CASSYIAGVNTGELFF. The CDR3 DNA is TGCGCCAGCAGCTACATAGCGGGGGTAAATACCGGGGAGCTGTTTTTT.

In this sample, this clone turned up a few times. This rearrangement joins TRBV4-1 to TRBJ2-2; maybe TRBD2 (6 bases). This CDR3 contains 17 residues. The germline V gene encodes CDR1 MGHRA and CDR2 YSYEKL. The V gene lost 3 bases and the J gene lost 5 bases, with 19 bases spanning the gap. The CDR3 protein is CASSHGIEDGGTGELFF. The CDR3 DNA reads TGCGCCAGCAGCCACGGCATCGAGGATGGAGGGACCGGGGAGCTGTTTTTT.

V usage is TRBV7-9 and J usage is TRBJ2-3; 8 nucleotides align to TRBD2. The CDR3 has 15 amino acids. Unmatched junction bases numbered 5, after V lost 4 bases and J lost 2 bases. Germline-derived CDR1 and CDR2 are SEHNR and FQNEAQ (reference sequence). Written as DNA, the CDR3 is TGTGCCAGCAGCTATGAGCGGGGGTACACAGATACGCAGTATTTT. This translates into CASSYERGYTDTQYF.

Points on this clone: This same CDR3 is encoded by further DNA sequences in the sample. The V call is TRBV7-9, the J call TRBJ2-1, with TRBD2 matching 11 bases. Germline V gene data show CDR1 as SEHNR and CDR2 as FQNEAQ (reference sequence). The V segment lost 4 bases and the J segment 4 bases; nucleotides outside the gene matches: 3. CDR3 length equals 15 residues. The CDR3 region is CASSSLAGGYNEQFF. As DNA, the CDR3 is TGTGCCAGCAGCTCCCTAGCGGGGGGTTACAATGAGCAGTTCTTC.

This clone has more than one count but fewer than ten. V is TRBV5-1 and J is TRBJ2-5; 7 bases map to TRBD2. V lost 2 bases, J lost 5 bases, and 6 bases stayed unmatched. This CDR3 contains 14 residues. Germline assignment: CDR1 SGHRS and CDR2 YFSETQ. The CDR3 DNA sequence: TGCGCCAGCAGCTTCGAGGGGCGGGGGGAGACCCAGTACTTC. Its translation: CASSFEGRGETQYF.

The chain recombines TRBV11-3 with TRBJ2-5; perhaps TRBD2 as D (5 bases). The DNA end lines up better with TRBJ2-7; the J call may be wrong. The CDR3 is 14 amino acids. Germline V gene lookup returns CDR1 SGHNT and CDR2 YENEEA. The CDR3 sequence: CASSRTESSYEQYF. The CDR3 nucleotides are TGTGCCAGCAGCCGGACTGAGAGCTCCTACGAGCAGTACTTC.